These 27 T cell receptor beta chains were all obtained from the same sample, sequenced in a study of blood T cell repertoires in COVID-19. TCRdb keeps only in-frame clones here, not all; method: immunoSEQ multiplex PCR. The sample holds fewer than 400,000 clones; 80% to 90% are singletons and the top ten take less than 2.5%. The sample comprised PBMCs or T cells enriched from blood (not recorded which). Receptors originate from a man under 40 who had recovered from COVID-19.

V usage is TRBV30 and J usage is TRBJ1-2; no firm D call. The CDR3 spans 16 residues. The V end lost 2 bases, the J end lost 0 bases, and 16 bases lay between the germline ends. The germline V gene has CDR1 GTSNPN and CDR2 SVGIG (reference sequence). The CDR3 nucleotides read TGTGCCTGGAGTCGGGTCGGCGGAATTTCTAACTATGGCTACACCTTC. Protein sequence: CAWSRVGGISNYGYTF.

The V gene is TRBV10-3, the J gene TRBJ2-1, with D tentatively TRBD2 (7 bases). V lost 0 bases and J lost 7, with 13 bases in between. The CDR3 loop spans 15 amino acids. Germline CDR1 reads ENHRY; CDR2 reads SYGVKD. CDR3 nucleotide sequence: TGTGCCATCAGTGAGTCGGCGGGGGCGGGTAATGAGCAGTTCTTC. It encodes CAISESAGAGNEQFF.

The chain is built from TRBV6-1 and TRBJ1-5; tentative D call: TRBD1 (5 bases). The CDR3 is 19 amino acids. V was clipped by 4 bases and J by 1 base, with 23 bases between them. Germline V gives CDR1 MNHNS, CDR2 SASEGT. The CDR3 loop reads CASSGGRGAIGGSNQPQHF. The CDR3 DNA is TGTGCCAGCAGTGGCGGGAGAGGGGCGATCGGTGGGAGCAATCAGCCCCAGCATTTT.

This clone has just a few counts. The chain combines TRBV4-1 with TRBJ2-2; D is possibly TRBD1 (5 bases). The CDR3 consists of 16 residues. V lost 3 bases and J 1 base, leaving 12 bases between the germline ends. CDR1 and CDR2 (germline): MGHRA, YSYEKL. CDR3 DNA sequence: TGCGCCAGCAGCCACGAGCGAACAGGGAACACCGGGGAGCTGTTTTTT. Translation: CASSHERTGNTGELFF.

V usage is TRBV7-3 and J usage is TRBJ2-2; TRBD2 might be the D (6 bases). Trimming pared 2 bases from V and 4 bases from J, leaving 11 bases between. Germline assignment: CDR1 SGHTA and CDR2 FQGTGA. The CDR3 spans 15 residues. The CDR3 DNA reads TGTGCCAGCAGCTTACTAGGAGGGTCCACCGGGGAGCTGTTTTTT. The encoded protein is CASSLLGGSTGELFF.

This chain links TRBV27 with TRBJ2-1, with TRBD2 matching 11 bases. Germline CDR1 is MNHEY and CDR2 is SMNVEV (reference sequence). With V trimmed by 5 bases and J by 0 bases, 3 bases remained unmatched. This CDR3 is 16 amino acids long. The CDR3 reads CASSPSGGSSYNEQFF. Here the CDR3 DNA reads TGTGCCAGCAGTCCTAGCGGGGGGTCCTCCTACAATGAGCAGTTCTTC.

The chain joins TRBV9 to TRBJ1-3; D ambiguous. V was shortened by 0 bases and J by 2 bases, with 9 bases between the two germline ends. Germline V gene sequence: CDR1 SGDLS, CDR2 YYNGEE. The CDR3 length is 15 residues. CDR3 protein: CASSVASGTGNTIYF. CDR3 DNA: TGTGCCAGCAGCGTAGCATCGGGGACTGGAAACACCATATATTTT.

V usage is TRBV5-1 and J usage is TRBJ2-2; no definite D call. The CDR3 covers 11 residues. Between the trimmed V and J ends, which lost 7 bases and 3 bases, there was a span of 4 bases. Per the germline V gene, CDR1 is SGHRS and CDR2 is YFSETQ. CDR3 residues: CASSDTGELFF. CDR3 sequence (DNA): TGCGCCAGCTCTGACACCGGGGAGCTGTTTTTT.

The chain carries TRBV4-2 and TRBJ2-1; 7 nucleotides align to TRBD2. Germline V CDR1 and CDR2: LGHNA, YNFKEQ. The CDR3 contains 15 residues. With 4 bases clipped from V and 0 bases from J, the junction kept 3 bases outside the gene matches. CDR3 loop: CASSRDYNSYNEQFF. In DNA form, the CDR3 reads TGTGCCAGCAGCCGGGACTATAACTCCTACAATGAGCAGTTCTTC.

CDR3 coding DNA: TGTGCCTCCCGAGGGGGACTAGAGGCGAACACTGAAGCTTTCTTT. Translation: CASRGGLEANTEAFF. This chain joins TRBV10-3 and TRBJ1-1, with TRBD1 as a possible D gene (6 bases). CDR1 and CDR2 (germline): ENHRY, SYGVKD. Trimming pared 11 bases from V and 1 base from J, leaving 20 bases between. The CDR3 extends over 15 amino acids.

In its sample, this clone was seen once. The rearrangement joins TRBV5-8 to TRBJ1-5, with 8 bases lining up with TRBD1. The germline V gene encodes CDR1 SGHTS and CDR2 YDEGEE. The V gene end was trimmed by 0 bases and the J gene end by 7 bases; junction bases not matched to a gene: 12. This CDR3 is built from 17 residues. The CDR3 loop reads CASSLALTGESSQPQHF. CDR3 in DNA: TGTGCCAGCAGCTTGGCCCTGACAGGGGAATCCTCGCAGCCCCAGCATTTT. The full variable domain, with the rest looked up from reference TRBV5-8 and TRBJ1-5, is EAGVTQSPTHLIKTRGQQATLRCSPISGHTSVYWYQQALGLGLQFLLWYDEGEERNRGNFPPRFSGRQFPNYSSELNVNALELEDSALYLCASSLALTGESSQPQHFGDGTRLSIL.

The chain has TRBV10-3 and TRBJ1-1; weak D call: TRBD1 (6 bases). V was pared by 3 bases and J by 10 bases, with 15 bases between. CDR1 is ENHRY, CDR2 SYGVKD, per germline. The CDR3 is 13 residues long. Here the CDR3 DNA reads TGTGCCATCAGTGACTTGAGACAGGCAAGAGCTTTCTTT. This gives the protein CAISDLRQARAFF.

The chain couples TRBV20-1 to TRBJ1-2; TRBD1 agrees at 12 bases. Germline CDR1 and CDR2: DFQATT and SNEGSKA (reference sequence). V lost 3 bases and J lost 4; bases outside the gene matches: 12. The CDR3 has 17 amino acids. The CDR3 sequence is CSASGAGQGAIGYGYTF. CDR3 coding DNA: TGCAGTGCTAGTGGCGCGGGACAGGGGGCTATAGGCTATGGCTACACCTTC.

In nucleotides, the CDR3 is TGTGCCAGCTCACCATGGCAGGGTGGGGAAAAACTGTTTTTT. This translates into CASSPWQGGEKLFF. This sequence joins TRBV18 and TRBJ1-4; tentative D call: TRBD1 (5 bases). V lost 2 bases and J 8 bases, leaving 12 bases between the germline ends. CDR3 size: 14 residues. From germline, CDR1 is KGHSH and CDR2 LQKENI.

This chain connects TRBV10-3 to TRBJ2-7, with D possibly being TRBD1 (6 bases). Trimming cost V 0 bases and J 7 bases, with 22 bases left between them. This CDR3 is built from 17 residues. CDR1 and CDR2 (germline): ENHRY, SYGVKD. Here the CDR3 DNA reads TGTGCCATCAGTGAGTCGTTCCCTGAGGACAGATCTCCTGAGCAGTACTTC. Its translation is CAISESFPEDRSPEQYF.

This rearrangement joins TRBV29-1 to TRBJ1-3, with D hard to call. The CDR3 totals 14 residues. The germline V and J ends were trimmed by 1 base and 0 bases, with 7 bases remaining between them. CDR1 is SQVTM and CDR2 is ANQGSEA in the germline V gene. CDR3 in amino acids: CSVEGQISGNTIYF. The CDR3, as DNA: TGCAGCGTTGAAGGGCAGATCTCTGGAAACACCATATATTTT.

The rearrangement uses TRBV10-3 and TRBJ2-3; TRBD1 matches 11 bases. There are 14 residues in the CDR3. CDR1 is ENHRY and CDR2 is SYGVKD in the germline V gene. V shed 10 bases and J 4 bases; nucleotides not matched to a gene: 7. CDR3 sequence (DNA): TGTGCCACCAGACCGGGACAGGGGGCAGATACGCAGTATTTT. Translation: CATRPGQGADTQYF.

The chain is built from TRBV5-1 and TRBJ1-1, with D perhaps matching TRBD1 (5 bases). Germline loops: CDR1 SGHRS, CDR2 YFSETQ. The CDR3 is made up of 14 amino acids. Trimming stripped 7 bases from V and 1 base from J, with 14 bases between. The CDR3 reads CASGRQNSNTEAFF. Written as DNA, the CDR3 is TGCGCCAGCGGAAGACAGAATTCGAACACTGAAGCTTTCTTT.

This clone was detected once. The CDR3 sequence: CATSTIGQGPNTEAFF. The CDR3 DNA sequence: TGTGCCACCAGCACCATCGGACAGGGCCCGAACACTGAAGCTTTCTTT. The rearrangement links TRBV15 to TRBJ1-1; 8 bases line up with TRBD1. Trimming removed 4 bases from V and 1 base from J; junction bases left unmatched: 8. Germline CDR1 LNHNV, CDR2 YYDKDF (reference sequence). The CDR3 runs to 16 residues.

V is TRBV30 and J is TRBJ1-1; D gene unclear. The V gene's germline CDR1 is GTSNPN and CDR2 SVGIG (reference sequence). The CDR3 sequence is 14 residues long. V was shortened by 0 bases and J by 1 base, with 9 bases between the two germline ends. As DNA, the CDR3 is TGTGCCTGGAGTGTGGGCAGAACGAACACTGAAGCTTTCTTT. Protein product: CAWSVGRTNTEAFF. The variable domain in full, with the rest retrieved from reference TRBV30 and TRBJ1-1, is SQTIHQWPATLVQPVGSPLSLECTVEGTSNPNLYWYRQAAGRGLQLLFYSVGIGQISSEVPQNLSASRPQDRQFILSSKKLLLSDSGFYLCAWSVGRTNTEAFFGQGTRLTVV.

A few counts support this clone. The V and J genes are TRBV29-1 and TRBJ2-5; TRBD2 matches 8 bases. Germline trimming cut 5 bases from V and 1 base from J; bases unmatched to any gene: 3. The CDR3 has 13 residues. Germline V lookup: CDR1 SQVTM, CDR2 ANQGSEA. The CDR3 loop reads CSVSGGPQETQYF. CDR3 coding DNA: TGCAGCGTTAGCGGGGGCCCCCAAGAGACCCAGTACTTC.

The table lists this clone with a count of one. The chain combines TRBV13 with TRBJ1-1; TRBD1 is a possible D gene (6 bases). Trimming removed 4 bases from V and 1 base from J, with 10 bases in between. This CDR3 is 14 amino acids long. CDR1 is PRHDT and CDR2 is FYEKMQ in the germline V gene (reference sequence). CDR3 amino acids: CASSYDRKNTEAFF. CDR3 DNA: TGTGCCAGCAGCTACGACAGGAAGAACACTGAAGCTTTCTTT.

J is TRBJ1-5 and V is TRBV24-1; D unclear. Between the trimmed V and J ends, which lost 4 bases and 0 bases, there was a span of 6 bases. Germline V gives CDR1 KGHDR, CDR2 SFDVKD. The CDR3 is made up of 14 amino acids. The CDR3 reads CATSDFYSNQPQHF. The CDR3 coding sequence is TGTGCCACCAGTGACTTTTATAGCAATCAGCCCCAGCATTTT.

This chain joins TRBV7-9 and TRBJ2-1; D uncertain. The V and J ends lost 2 bases and 2 bases respectively, with 4 bases between them. The CDR3 spans 13 residues. CDR1 and CDR2 (germline): SEHNR, FQNEAQ (reference sequence). CDR3 region: CASSLNTYNEQFF. CDR3 DNA: TGTGCCAGCAGCTTAAACACCTACAATGAGCAGTTCTTC.

The rearrangement joins TRBV15 to TRBJ2-1, with TRBD2 matching 11 bases. CDR1 is LNHNV and CDR2 is YYDKDF in the germline V gene (reference sequence). This CDR3 is 14 amino acids long. With V trimmed by 4 bases and J by 10 bases, 6 bases remained unmatched. The CDR3 DNA reads TGTGCCACCAGCAATCTAGCGGGGGGCGGGGAGCAGTTCTTC. Its protein product is CATSNLAGGGEQFF.

This clone was counted a few times. The genes are TRBV19 and TRBJ1-5, with a possible D match to TRBD1 (5 bases). This CDR3 region has 19 residues. With 5 bases removed from V and 4 bases from J, the gap between germline ends came to 27 bases. Germline values: CDR1 LNHDA, CDR2 SQIVND (reference sequence). For the CDR3, the DNA is TGTGCCAGTAGTCCCGATAACCGACAAAGGGGATGGCTAAATCAGCCCCAGCATTTT. This codes for CASSPDNRQRGWLNQPQHF.

The V gene is TRBV5-1, the J gene TRBJ1-2, with 7 positions matching TRBD1. The CDR3 is 18 amino acids. The V gene end was trimmed by 0 bases and the J gene end by 3 bases; junction bases not matched to a gene: 14. Germline CDR1 reads SGHRS; CDR2 reads YFSETQ. CDR3 DNA: TGCGCCAGCAGCTTGGGGGTAGGGGGCTCTTACCCGGACTATGGCTACACCTTC. It translates to CASSLGVGGSYPDYGYTF.